One and the same sample provided the 10 T cell receptor beta chains below, sequenced in a study of control samples from healthy donors and cancer patients (dated by TCRdb to the early 2020s). Libraries came from the immunoSEQ multiplex PCR assay. Held by TCRdb, this immuneACCESS table contains in-frame sequences only and omits some clones. Under half of the omission traces to an unresolved V gene where checked; the cause of the rest is unknown. This sample is represented by 150,000 to 200,000 clones; around 90% of them were singletons. The ten top clones hold 1.1% to 1.5% of the sample. The sequenced sample consisted of blood. All receptors derive from a woman between 45 and 60 years old in good health.

The chain uses TRBV24-1 and TRBJ2-3; 9 positions agree with TRBD1. The CDR3 consists of 15 residues. V lost 6 bases, J lost 2 bases, and 5 bases stayed unmatched. Germline V gene data show CDR1 as KGHDR and CDR2 as SFDVKD. The CDR3 DNA reads TGTGCCACCAGTATTACAGGGGGCCCCACAGATACGCAGTATTTT. The encoded protein is CATSITGGPTDTQYF.

The chain combines TRBV27 with TRBJ2-3, with a weak D call TRBD2 (5 bases). The CDR3 spans 14 residues. Germline CDR1 is MNHEY and CDR2 is SMNVEV (reference sequence). Deletions cut 3 bases from V and 2 bases from J, with 9 bases between. In DNA form, the CDR3 reads TGTGCCAGCAGTTTGGCAGACTACACAGATACGCAGTATTTT. Its translation is CASSLADYTDTQYF.

This clone was recorded a few times. Other DNA sequences within the sample encode an identical CDR3. This chain connects TRBV5-6 to TRBJ1-1, with D hard to call. The CDR3 has 13 amino acids. Germline V lookup: CDR1 SGHDT, CDR2 YYEEEE. The V gene lost 1 base and the J gene lost 1 base, with 5 bases spanning the gap. This CDR3 reads CASSLYPNTEAFF. The DNA of the CDR3 is TGTGCCAGCAGCTTGTATCCGAACACTGAAGCTTTCTTT.

V gene TRBV28 combines with J gene TRBJ2-3; 14 positions agree with TRBD2. The CDR3 runs 16 residues. V was clipped by 3 bases and J by 2 bases; unmatched bases: 1. Germline CDR1 reads MDHEN; CDR2 reads SYDVKM. CDR3 nucleotide sequence: TGTGCCAGCAGTTTGACTAGCGGGAGGGCCACAGATACGCAGTATTTT. Its translation is CASSLTSGRATDTQYF.

This clone was seen only once. The chain has TRBV4-1 and TRBJ2-7, with 9 bases that match TRBD2. CDR3 size: 14 residues. Germline V gene data show CDR1 as MGHRA and CDR2 as YSYEKL. J gave up 3 bases and V 5 bases, and 5 bases lay outside the gene matches. The CDR3 bases are TGCGCCAGCAGCGACGGTAGCGGGAGCTACGAGCAGTACTTC. It is translated as CASSDGSGSYEQYF.

J is TRBJ1-2 and V is TRBV27; 8 bases are shared with TRBD1. The CDR3 is made up of 15 amino acids. Germline-derived CDR1 and CDR2 are MNHEY and SMNVEV (reference sequence). V dropped 2 bases and J dropped 2; count of bases not matched to a gene: 4. CDR3 sequence (DNA): TGTGCCAGCAGTTTAGGGCAGGGGGCGAACTATGGCTACACCTTC. Amino acids: CASSLGQGANYGYTF.

This rearrangement joins TRBV19 to TRBJ2-7, with D unclear. The CDR3 contains 13 residues. Trimming shortened V by 3 bases and J by 2 bases, and 8 bases separated the two germline ends. Germline CDR1 is LNHDA and CDR2 is SQIVND (reference sequence). CDR3 sequence (DNA): TGTGCCAGTAGTATCGCGCAGGCCTACGAGCAGTACTTC. This sequence encodes CASSIAQAYEQYF.

The chain links TRBV29-1 to TRBJ1-2; no reliable D call. CDR1 and CDR2 from the germline V gene are SQVTM and ANQGSEA. V lost 1 base, J lost 4 bases, and 13 bases lay in between. This CDR3 has 14 residues. The CDR3: CSVEGKARLYGYTF. In DNA, the CDR3 is TGCAGCGTTGAAGGCAAGGCCAGACTCTATGGCTACACCTTC.

The chain is built from TRBV19 and TRBJ2-7, with 7 bases lining up with TRBD1. V dropped 5 bases and J dropped 3; count of bases not matched to a gene: 4. From germline, CDR1 is LNHDA and CDR2 SQIVND (reference sequence). The CDR3 runs to 13 residues. As DNA, the CDR3 is TGTGCCAGTAGTTTCAGGGGGAGCTACGAGCAGTACTTC. Its protein is CASSFRGSYEQYF.

The CDR3 DNA is TGTGCCAGCAGTTCCGGGGGCTCGGGCAATTCACCCCTCCACTTT. The encoded protein is CASSSGGSGNSPLHF. The V and J genes are TRBV6-6 and TRBJ1-6, with D maybe TRBD1 (6 bases). Germline loops: CDR1 MNHNY, CDR2 SVGAGI (reference sequence). The germline V and J ends were trimmed by 4 bases and 7 bases, with 14 bases remaining between them. This CDR3 has 15 amino acids.